This entry is about one T cell receptor beta chain. With 4 bases clipped from V and 6 bases from J, the junction kept 9 bases outside the gene matches. Germline lookup yields CDR1 WSHSY and CDR2 SAAADI. This CDR3 spans 16 amino acids. This sample was included in a study of blood T cell repertoires in COVID-19. TCRdb's table, derived via immunoSEQ multiplex PCR, lists solely in-frame clones and lacks some. The sample lists about 170,000 clones, about 86% occurring once. J is TRBJ2-3 and V is TRBV10-2; 11 bases line up with TRBD2. Sequenced input: PBMCs or T cells enriched from blood (not recorded which). The TCR sequence derives from a woman aged 45 to 65 in a cohort exposed to, infected with or recovered from COVID-19 (not recorded which). The CDR3 nucleotides read TGCGCCAGCAGTGGTAGAATGAGACTAGCGGGGGATACGCAGTATTTT. This translates into CASSGRMRLAGDTQYF.